This TCR beta chain comes out of a study of PD-L1 blockade in urothelial cancer. This clone was found a few times. The protocol was immunoSEQ multiplex PCR, while the TCRdb copy is restricted to in-frame clones and leaves out a portion. Of 30,000 or so clones in the sample, 80% to 90% are singletons; the top ten hold approximately 8.2%. Time point: peripheral blood 6 weeks after treatment start. Germline V gene data show CDR1 as MDHEN and CDR2 as SYDVKM. There are 13 residues in the CDR3. V was pared by 10 bases and J by 0 bases, with 6 bases of the junction left unmatched. The starting material was PBMCs, obtained around atezolizumab (anti-PD-L1) treatment. The chain is built from TRBV28 and TRBJ2-7; 7 bases map to TRBD2. The TCR sequence derives from a man aged 80 or over with urothelial cancer. The CDR3 nucleotides read TGTGCCACCTTAGCGGGCAGCTCCTACGAGCAGTACTTC. Translation gives CATLAGSSYEQYF.